The present entry profiles one T cell receptor beta chain with its context. Its matching antigen is unknown. The V gene's germline CDR1 is DFQATT and CDR2 SNEGSKA (reference sequence). Deletions cut 2 bases from V and 6 bases from J, with 8 bases between. This CDR3 has 11 residues. Genomic DNA, the template, was used for profiling of the TCR beta VDJ and CDR3. Each CDR3 protein gets one entry after TCRdb re-called the reads with MiXCR. The sample contains approximately 270,000 distinct CDR3 sequences, approximately 55% of which appear only once. This specimen comes from a study of CD8+CD57+ T cells in acquired aplastic anemia. Study in general: DNA recovered from sorted CD4+ and CD8+ cells had a mean of roughly 3 ug. Findings of the study overall: Overlap between patients and controls comprised roughly 30 CD8+ CDR3 sequences.

The receptor's source is a human donor with severe aplastic anemia or a healthy control (not recorded which). The chain carries TRBV20-1 and TRBJ2-7; TRBD2 is a possible D gene (5 bases). Source material: sorted CD4+, CD8+, or CD8+CD57+ T cells (not recorded which) from PBMCs. CDR3 region: CSARRAVEQYF. The CDR3 nucleotides are TGCAGTGCTAGAAGAGCGGTCGAGCAGTACTTC.